This T cell receptor beta chain is drawn from a study of blood T cell repertoires in COVID-19. This CDR3 has 15 residues. Trimming pared 4 bases from V and 0 bases from J, leaving 10 bases between. CDR1 and CDR2 from the germline V gene are MGHRA and YSYEKL. The cohort comprised adults aged about 18 to 100 years residing in approximately 25 US areas. Cohorts were determined from participant-reported clinical history. The study counted Cohort 3 donors as recovered given two negative PCRs, clearance, or symptom resolution. How the authors handled the data: Using reference gene primer amplification, nucleated cell counts were estimated. Measured with immunoSEQ multiplex PCR; TCRdb has only the in-frame clones, and not every one. V and J calls and clone size are those listed in that table; D and trimming were worked out from the DNA. This table holds around 300,000 clones, roughly nine tenths found once.

The chain joins TRBV4-1 to TRBJ2-1; D remains unclear. The source of this sequence is a woman aged 40-49 years who had recovered from COVID-19. The sample consisted of PBMCs or T cells enriched from blood (not recorded which). CDR3 bases: TGCGCCAGCAGCCGCCTAGGAAGCTCCTACAATGAGCAGTTCTTC. Protein sequence: CASSRLGSSYNEQFF.